This TCR beta chain was identified during a study of control samples from healthy donors and cancer patients. TCRdb keeps only in-frame clones here, not all; method: immunoSEQ multiplex PCR. Of approximately 86,000 clones listed, roughly 86% are singletons. Only a few counts were recorded for this clone. This CDR3 comprises 14 residues. This TCR was sampled from a man under 40 in good health. V is TRBV21-1 and J is TRBJ1-2; TRBD1, the table's D call, was not compared with the DNA. TRBV21-1 is given as a pseudogene. Sample: blood. CDR3 loop: CASSKLGTGNGYTF. Written as DNA, the CDR3 is TGTGCCAGCAGCAAATTAGGGACAGGGAATGGCTACACCTTC.